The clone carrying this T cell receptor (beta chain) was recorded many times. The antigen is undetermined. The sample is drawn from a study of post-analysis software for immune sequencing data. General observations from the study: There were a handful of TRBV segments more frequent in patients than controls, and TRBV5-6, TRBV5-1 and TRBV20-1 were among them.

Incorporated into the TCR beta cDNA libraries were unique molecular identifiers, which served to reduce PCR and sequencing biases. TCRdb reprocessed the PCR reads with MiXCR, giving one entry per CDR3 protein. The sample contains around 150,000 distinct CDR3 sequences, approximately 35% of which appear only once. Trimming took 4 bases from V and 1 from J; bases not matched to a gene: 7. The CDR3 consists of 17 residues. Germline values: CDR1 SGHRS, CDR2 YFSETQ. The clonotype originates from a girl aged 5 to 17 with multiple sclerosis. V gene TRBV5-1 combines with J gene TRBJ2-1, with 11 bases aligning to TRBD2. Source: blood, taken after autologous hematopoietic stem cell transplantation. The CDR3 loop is CASSEIAGGSSYNEQFF. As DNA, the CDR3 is TGCGCCAGCAGCGAAATAGCGGGAGGGTCGTCCTACAATGAGCAGTTCTTC.